A single sample gave rise to the 14 T cell receptor beta chains below, sequenced in a study of CD8 T cells in ankylosing spondylitis. Study results and caveats: Within ankylosing spondylitis blood, a TCR beta motif made up of seven to nine highly homologous variants appeared to be characteristic.

The antigens for these receptors are not known. TCRdb analysed the 5' RACE reads with MiXCR anew, one entry per CDR3 protein. The sample shows 700,000 to 1,000,000 distinct CDR3 sequences, roughly 12% of them seen only once. The sequenced sample was blood, either unsorted or a sorted T cell fraction (not recorded which). These TCRs come from a male donor with ankylosing spondylitis.

The chain links TRBV20-1 to TRBJ2-7, with D possibly being TRBD2 (7 bases). This CDR3 is built from 14 residues. The germline V gene has CDR1 DFQATT and CDR2 SNEGSKA (reference sequence). V dropped 5 bases and J dropped 4 bases, with 18 bases sitting between them. CDR3 region: CSAEKGRGTYEQYF. CDR3 coding DNA: TGCAGTGCTGAGAAGGGGAGGGGGACGTACGAGCAGTACTTC.

In its sample, this clonotype was seen a few times. The chain joins TRBV20-1 to TRBJ2-3; 9 bases are a match to TRBD2. Germline lookup yields CDR1 DFQATT and CDR2 SNEGSKA (reference sequence). The V and J ends lost 2 bases and 3 bases, in that order; junction bases with no gene match: 9. The CDR3 covers 16 residues. This CDR3 is CSARPWGAGGTDTQYF. The CDR3 coding sequence is TGCAGTGCTAGACCCTGGGGCGCGGGGGGGACAGATACGCAGTATTTT.

Only a few counts were recorded for this clonotype. This sequence joins TRBV4-2 and TRBJ2-7; 12 bases fit TRBD2. The CDR3 totals 16 residues. Germline-derived CDR1 and CDR2 are LGHNA and YNFKEQ. With 4 bases clipped from V and 4 bases from J, the junction kept 8 bases outside the gene matches. The CDR3 is CASSLLATSGSYEQYF. In nucleotides, the CDR3 is TGTGCCAGCAGCCTACTGGCGACTAGCGGGAGTTACGAGCAGTACTTC.

This chain uses TRBV4-3 with TRBJ2-5, with D perhaps matching TRBD2 (5 bases). V lost 0 bases and J 5 bases, leaving 16 bases between the germline ends. CDR3 length equals 16 residues. CDR1 is LGHNA and CDR2 is YSLEER in the germline V gene. CDR3 nucleotide sequence: TGCGCCAGCAGCCAAGATCTGGGGAGAGAGGTTGAGACCCAGTACTTC. Translating gives CASSQDLGREVETQYF.

This clonotype was seen more than once but under ten times. This chain connects TRBV7-2 to TRBJ1-2, with D possibly matching TRBD1 (6 bases). V lost 1 base, J lost 6 bases, and 18 bases lay in between. This CDR3 is built from 16 residues. Germline V gives CDR1 SGHTA, CDR2 FQGNSA. CDR3 in amino acids: CASSLVGQGWKDGYTF. For the CDR3, the DNA is TGTGCCAGCAGCTTAGTAGGCCAGGGGTGGAAGGATGGCTACACCTTC.

This clonotype showed up just a few times. This rearrangement joins TRBV20-1 to TRBJ1-2, with D hard to call. The germline gives CDR1 DFQATT, CDR2 SNEGSKA (reference sequence). V lost 4 bases and J 8 bases, leaving 14 bases between the germline ends. The CDR3 covers 12 residues. The CDR3 DNA follows: TGCAGTGCTAAATGGGGTTTTAGGGGCTACACCTTC. Its protein is CSAKWGFRGYTF.

The rearrangement uses TRBV2 and TRBJ1-6; 7 bases match TRBD1. Per the germline V gene, CDR1 is SNHLY and CDR2 is FYNNEI. The CDR3 loop spans 15 amino acids. V lost 5 bases and J lost 3; bases outside the gene matches: 4. The CDR3 protein is CASSRTGDYNSPLHF. The CDR3 DNA is TGTGCCAGCAGTCGGACAGGAGACTATAATTCACCCCTCCACTTT. The whole variable domain, filled in from reference TRBV2 and TRBJ1-6, reads EPEVTQTPSHQVTQMGQEVILRCVPISNHLYFYWYRQILGQKVEFLVSFYNNEISEKSEIFDDQFSVERPDGSNFTLKIRSTKLEDSAMYFCASSRTGDYNSPLHFGNGTRLTVT.

In this sample, this clonotype turned up a few times. This chain joins TRBV4-1 and TRBJ2-7; a weak D match, TRBD1 (6 bases). CDR1 is MGHRA and CDR2 is YSYEKL in the germline V gene. V was pared by 1 base and J by 2 bases, with 9 bases between. The CDR3 is made up of 14 amino acids. DNA for the CDR3: TGCGCCAGCAGCCAAGTGCCAGGGGCCTACGAGCAGTACTTC. This sequence encodes CASSQVPGAYEQYF.

The chain combines TRBV5-1 with TRBJ1-6; D possibly corresponds to TRBD1 (5 bases). This CDR3 is 18 amino acids long. The germline V gene has CDR1 SGHRS and CDR2 YFSETQ. V lost 4 bases and J lost 3, with 20 bases in between. As DNA, the CDR3 is TGCGCCAGCAGCGTCGTCCCCCAACTCAGGGACTATAATTCACCCCTCCACTTT. It specifies CASSVVPQLRDYNSPLHF.

This clonotype was picked up a small number of times. V usage is TRBV20-1 and J usage is TRBJ2-3; tentatively, D is TRBD2 (7 bases). The CDR3 sequence is 16 residues long. Trimming left V 0 bases short and J 5 bases short, with 18 bases between. Germline CDR1 and CDR2: DFQATT and SNEGSKA (reference sequence). CDR3 sequence: CSARDLGGGGGDTQYF. CDR3 in DNA: TGCAGTGCTAGAGACTTAGGCGGGGGAGGGGGAGATACGCAGTATTTT.

The chain has TRBV6-1 and TRBJ1-6, with D perhaps TRBD1 (5 bases). V gave up 4 bases and J gave up 8 bases, with 18 bases separating them. Germline V CDR1 and CDR2: MNHNS, SASEGT. CDR3 size: 16 residues. Written as DNA, the CDR3 is TGTGCCAGCAGTGGGGACCCCTCTCCCTGGGATTCACCCCTCCACTTT. Protein: CASSGDPSPWDSPLHF.

The V call is TRBV27, the J call TRBJ1-2; D is uncertain. Germline-derived CDR1 and CDR2 are MNHEY and SMNVEV (reference sequence). The V gene lost 2 bases and the J gene lost 5 bases, with 9 bases spanning the gap. CDR3 length: 13 amino acids. In nucleotides, the CDR3 is TGTGCCAGCAGTTTACGCCCCGGTTATGGCTACACCTTC. Translation gives CASSLRPGYGYTF.

Here the CDR3 reads CSAGVRDSLLRYYEQYF. For the CDR3, the DNA is TGCAGTGCTGGTGTAAGGGACAGCCTCCTCCGCTACTACGAGCAGTACTTC. The V call is TRBV20-1, the J call TRBJ2-7; 7 nucleotides agree with TRBD1. V shed 5 bases and J 3 bases; nucleotides not matched to a gene: 19. This CDR3 contains 17 residues. Germline V gene data show CDR1 as DFQATT and CDR2 as SNEGSKA (reference sequence).

The V gene is TRBV18, the J gene TRBJ1-5; the match to TRBD1 covers 7 bases. The CDR3 runs to 16 residues. V lost 4 bases and J lost 4; bases outside the gene matches: 10. From germline, CDR1 is KGHSH and CDR2 LQKENI. The CDR3 reads CASSQTTGSNNQPQHF. Written as DNA, the CDR3 is TGTGCCAGCTCACAGACGACAGGGTCGAATAATCAGCCCCAGCATTTT. The full variable domain, rest sourced from reference TRBV18 and TRBJ1-5, is NAGVMQNPRHLVRRRGQEARLRCSPMKGHSHVYWYRQLPEEGLKFMVYLQKENIIDESGMPKERFSAEFPKEGPSILRIQQVVRGDSAAYFCASSQTTGSNNQPQHFGDGTRLSIL.